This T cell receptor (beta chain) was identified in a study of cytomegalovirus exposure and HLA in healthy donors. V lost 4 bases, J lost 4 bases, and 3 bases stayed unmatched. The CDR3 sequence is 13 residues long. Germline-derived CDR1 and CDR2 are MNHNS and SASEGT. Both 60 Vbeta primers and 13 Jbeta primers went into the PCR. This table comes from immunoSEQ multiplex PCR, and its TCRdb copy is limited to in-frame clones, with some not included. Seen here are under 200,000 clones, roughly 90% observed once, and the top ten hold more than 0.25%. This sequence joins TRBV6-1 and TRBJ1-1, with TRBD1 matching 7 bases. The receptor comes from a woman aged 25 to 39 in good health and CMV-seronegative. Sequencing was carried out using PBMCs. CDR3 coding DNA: TGTGCCAGCAGTGGACAGGGACCCACTGAAGCTTTCTTT. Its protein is CASSGQGPTEAFF.